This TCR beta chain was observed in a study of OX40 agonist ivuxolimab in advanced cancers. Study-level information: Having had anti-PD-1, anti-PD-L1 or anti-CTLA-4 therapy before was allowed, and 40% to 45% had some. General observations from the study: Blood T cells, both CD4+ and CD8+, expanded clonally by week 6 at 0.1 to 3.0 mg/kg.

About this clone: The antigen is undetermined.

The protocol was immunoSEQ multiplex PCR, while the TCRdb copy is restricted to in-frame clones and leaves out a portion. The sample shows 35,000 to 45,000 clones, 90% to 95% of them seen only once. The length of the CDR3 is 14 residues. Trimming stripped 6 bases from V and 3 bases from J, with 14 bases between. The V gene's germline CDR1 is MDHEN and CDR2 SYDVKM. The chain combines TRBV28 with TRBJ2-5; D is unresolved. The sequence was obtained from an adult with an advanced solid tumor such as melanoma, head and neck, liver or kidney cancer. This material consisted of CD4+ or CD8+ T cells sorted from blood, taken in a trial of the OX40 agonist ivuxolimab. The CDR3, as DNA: TGTGCCAGCAGCCGCTCCCTCAGCGAAGAGACCCAGTACTTC. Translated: CASSRSLSEETQYF.